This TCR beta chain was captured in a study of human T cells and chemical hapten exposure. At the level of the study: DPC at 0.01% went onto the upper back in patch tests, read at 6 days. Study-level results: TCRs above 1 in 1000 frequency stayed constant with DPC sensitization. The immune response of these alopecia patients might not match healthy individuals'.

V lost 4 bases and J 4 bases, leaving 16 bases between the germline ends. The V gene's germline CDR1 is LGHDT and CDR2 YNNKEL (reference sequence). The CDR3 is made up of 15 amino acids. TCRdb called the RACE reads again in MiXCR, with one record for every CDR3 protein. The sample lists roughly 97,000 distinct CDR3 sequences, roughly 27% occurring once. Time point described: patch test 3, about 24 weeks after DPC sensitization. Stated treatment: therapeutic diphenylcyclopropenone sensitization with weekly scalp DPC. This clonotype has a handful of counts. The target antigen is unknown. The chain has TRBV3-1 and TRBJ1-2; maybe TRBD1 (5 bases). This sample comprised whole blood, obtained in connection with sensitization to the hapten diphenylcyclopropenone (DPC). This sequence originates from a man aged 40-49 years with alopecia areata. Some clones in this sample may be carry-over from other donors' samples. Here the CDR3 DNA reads TGTGCCAGCAGCCTACGGGCAGGGCGGGGCTATGGCTACACCTTC. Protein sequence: CASSLRAGRGYGYTF.